This T cell receptor (beta chain) originates from a study of radiotherapy plus CTLA-4 blockade in lung cancer. Whole-study context: Disease control reached approximately 30%, with objective responses in 15% to 20%.

This clone was counted a few times. Its target is not known. Generated by immunoSEQ multiplex PCR, the TCRdb table keeps only in-frame clones and is missing some. This table holds 30,000 to 40,000 clones, roughly three quarters found once. The germline CDR1 and CDR2 sequences are SGHDT and YYEEEE. V trimming: 3 bases; J trimming: 1 base; junction bases outside the gene matches: 5. The CDR3 is made up of 16 amino acids. Treatment of patients with chemo-refractory metastatic non-small-cell lung cancer consisted of focal radiation plus CTLA-4 blockade with ipilimumab. Study findings and constraints: Expansion of tumor-derived TCR clones was observed in blood after radiotherapy plus ipilimumab. The best prediction of response reportedly came from early blood T cell clone dynamics, with interferon-beta.

The TCR was taken from a human donor with non-small cell lung cancer who had stable disease on radiotherapy plus ipilimumab. This specimen consisted of peripheral blood, obtained from a patient treated with radiotherapy plus ipilimumab. This rearrangement joins TRBV5-6 to TRBJ2-2; 8 bases agree with TRBD2. The CDR3 nucleotides read TGTGCCAGCAGCTGGGGGACTAGGGTGAACACCGGGGAGCTGTTTTTT. Protein: CASSWGTRVNTGELFF.